This paragraph reports one TCR beta chain. Its antigen is not known. This sample is part of a study of CD8 T cells in Susac syndrome. Findings and limits, study-wide: The study's TCR sequencing and HLA analysis covered a relatively small number of individuals, and the study acknowledged this.

Purification of the CD8+ and CD4+ T cells relied on negative isolation, and TEMRA cells underwent FACS enrichment. A quantity of about 0.45 to 1 ug RNA underwent reverse transcription using random hexamers. TCR beta CDR3 was amplified by immunoSEQ covering 54 Vbeta and 13 Jbeta. TCRdb recomputed calls from the immunoSEQ multiplex PCR reads with MiXCR, one row per CDR3 protein. The sample includes over 130,000 distinct CDR3 sequences, 85% to 95% of them seen just once. Sequenced sample: CD4+ T cells from PBMCs. The TCR comes from a human donor with multiple sclerosis.

This chain's CDR3 is CASSQEVKNTEAFF. In DNA, the CDR3 is TGTGCCAGCAGCCAAGAGGTGAAGAACACTGAAGCTTTCTTT. The chain has TRBV3-1 and TRBJ1-1; D not certain. The length of the CDR3 is 14 residues. V lost 0 bases and J 1 base, leaving 6 bases between the germline ends. The V gene's germline CDR1 is LGHDT and CDR2 YNNKEL (reference sequence). Full variable domain (remainder filled in from reference TRBV3-1 and TRBJ1-1): DTAVSQTPKYLVTQMGNDKSIKCEQNLGHDTMYWYKQDSKKFLKIMFSYNNKELIINETVPNRFSPKSPDKAHLNLHINSLELGDSAVYFCASSQEVKNTEAFFGQGTRLTVV.